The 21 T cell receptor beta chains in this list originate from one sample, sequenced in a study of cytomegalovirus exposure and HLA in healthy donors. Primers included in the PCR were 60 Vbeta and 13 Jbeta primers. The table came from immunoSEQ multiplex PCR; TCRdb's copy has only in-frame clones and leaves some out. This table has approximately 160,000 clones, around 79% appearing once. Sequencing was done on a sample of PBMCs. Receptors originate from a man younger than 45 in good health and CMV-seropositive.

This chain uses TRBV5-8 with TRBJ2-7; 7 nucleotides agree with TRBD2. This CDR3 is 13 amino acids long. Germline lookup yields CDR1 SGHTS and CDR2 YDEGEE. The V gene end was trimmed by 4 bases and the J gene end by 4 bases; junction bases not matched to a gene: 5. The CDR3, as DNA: TGTGCCAGCAGCGGGGGACTATCTTACGAGCAGTACTTC. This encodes CASSGGLSYEQYF.

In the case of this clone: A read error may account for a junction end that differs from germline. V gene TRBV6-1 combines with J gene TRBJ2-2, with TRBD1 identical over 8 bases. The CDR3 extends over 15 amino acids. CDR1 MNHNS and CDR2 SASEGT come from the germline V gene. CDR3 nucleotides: TGTGCCAGCAGCTCGGGACAGGCGTACACCGGGAAGCTGTTTTTT. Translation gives CASSSGQAYTGKLFF.

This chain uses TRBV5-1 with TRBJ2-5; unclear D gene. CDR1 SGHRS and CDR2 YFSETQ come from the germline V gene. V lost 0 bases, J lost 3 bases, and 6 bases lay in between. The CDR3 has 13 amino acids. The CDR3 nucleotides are TGCGCCAGCAGCTTGGCCTCGGAAGAGACCCAGTACTTC. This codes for CASSLASEETQYF.

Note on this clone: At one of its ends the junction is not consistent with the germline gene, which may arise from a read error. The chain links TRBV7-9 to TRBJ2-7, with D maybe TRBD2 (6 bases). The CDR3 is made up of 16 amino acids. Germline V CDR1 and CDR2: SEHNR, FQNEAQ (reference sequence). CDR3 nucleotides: TGTGCCAGCAGCTCACCCGGGACGGACTACTCCTACGAGCAGCACTTC. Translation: CASSSPGTDYSYEQHF.

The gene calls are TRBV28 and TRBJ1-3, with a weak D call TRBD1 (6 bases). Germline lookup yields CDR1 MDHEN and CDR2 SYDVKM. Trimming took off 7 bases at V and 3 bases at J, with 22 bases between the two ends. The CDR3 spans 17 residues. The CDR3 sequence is CASIGGGRASGGNTIYF. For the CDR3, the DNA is TGTGCCAGCATTGGGGGCGGAAGAGCTTCTGGTGGAAACACCATATATTTT.

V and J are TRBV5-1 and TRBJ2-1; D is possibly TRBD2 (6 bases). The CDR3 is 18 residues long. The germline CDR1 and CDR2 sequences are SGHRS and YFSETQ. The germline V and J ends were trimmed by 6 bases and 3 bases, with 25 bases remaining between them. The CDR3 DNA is TGCGCCAGCACACCGCGCCTGGAAGCGGGTTTAATCTACAATGAGCAGTTCTTC. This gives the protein CASTPRLEAGLIYNEQFF.

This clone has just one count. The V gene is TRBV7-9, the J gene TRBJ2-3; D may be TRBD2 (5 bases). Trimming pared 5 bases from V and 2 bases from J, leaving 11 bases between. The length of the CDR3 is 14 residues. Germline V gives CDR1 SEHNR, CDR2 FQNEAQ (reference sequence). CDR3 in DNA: TGTGCCAGCAGCCTCCCCGGGGACACAGATACGCAGTATTTT. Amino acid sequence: CASSLPGDTDTQYF.

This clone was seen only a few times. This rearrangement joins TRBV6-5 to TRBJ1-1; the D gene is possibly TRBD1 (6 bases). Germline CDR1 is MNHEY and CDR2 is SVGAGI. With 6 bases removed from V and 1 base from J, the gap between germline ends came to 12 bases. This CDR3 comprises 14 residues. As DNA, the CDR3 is TGTGCCAGCAGCGCCCAGGGGCCGAACACTGAAGCTTTCTTT. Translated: CASSAQGPNTEAFF.

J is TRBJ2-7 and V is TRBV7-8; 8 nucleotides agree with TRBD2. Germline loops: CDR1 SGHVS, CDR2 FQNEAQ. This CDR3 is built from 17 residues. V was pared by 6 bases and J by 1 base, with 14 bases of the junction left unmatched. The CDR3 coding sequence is TGTGCCAGCAGTGAAGCGTCTACTAGCGGACTTTCCTACGAGCAGTACTTC. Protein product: CASSEASTSGLSYEQYF.

The CDR3 spells CASSVAGNTEAFF. In nucleotides, the CDR3 is TGTGCCAGCAGCGTAGCGGGGAACACTGAAGCTTTCTTT. The chain uses TRBV9 and TRBJ1-1, with D uncertain. V lost 0 bases, J lost 1 base, and 4 bases lay in between. Germline V lookup: CDR1 SGDLS, CDR2 YYNGEE. The CDR3 totals 13 residues.

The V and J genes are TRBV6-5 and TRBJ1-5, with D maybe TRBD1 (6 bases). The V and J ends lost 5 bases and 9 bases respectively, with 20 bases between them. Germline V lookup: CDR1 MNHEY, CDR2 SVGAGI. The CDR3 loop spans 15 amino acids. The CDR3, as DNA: TGTGCCAGCAGTCCCCGTCGATCAGGGGACGGGCCCCAGCATTTT. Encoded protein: CASSPRRSGDGPQHF.

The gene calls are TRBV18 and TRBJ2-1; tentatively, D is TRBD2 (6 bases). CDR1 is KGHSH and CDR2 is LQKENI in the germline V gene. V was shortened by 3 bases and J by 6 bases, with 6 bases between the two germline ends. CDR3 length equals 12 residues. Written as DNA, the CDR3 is TGTGCCAGCTCACCGGGGGGCAATGAGCAGTTCTTC. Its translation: CASSPGGNEQFF.

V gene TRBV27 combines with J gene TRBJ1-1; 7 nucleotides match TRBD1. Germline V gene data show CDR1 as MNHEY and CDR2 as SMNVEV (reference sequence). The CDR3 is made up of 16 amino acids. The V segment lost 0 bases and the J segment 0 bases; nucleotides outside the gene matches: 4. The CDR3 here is CASSLSIRGLNTEAFF. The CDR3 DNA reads TGTGCCAGCAGTTTATCGATAAGGGGGCTGAACACTGAAGCTTTCTTT.

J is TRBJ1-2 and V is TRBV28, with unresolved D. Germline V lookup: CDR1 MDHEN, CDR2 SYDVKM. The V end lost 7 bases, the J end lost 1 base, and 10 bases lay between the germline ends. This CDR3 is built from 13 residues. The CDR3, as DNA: TGTGCCAGCACCTCCGGGAATAACTATGGCTACACCTTC. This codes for CASTSGNNYGYTF.

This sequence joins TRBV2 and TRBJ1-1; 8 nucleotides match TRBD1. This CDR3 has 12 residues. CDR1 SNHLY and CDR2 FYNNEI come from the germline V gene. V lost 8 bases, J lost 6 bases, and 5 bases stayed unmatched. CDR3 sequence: CASGGQAPEAFF. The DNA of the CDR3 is TGTGCCAGCGGGGGACAGGCCCCTGAAGCTTTCTTT.

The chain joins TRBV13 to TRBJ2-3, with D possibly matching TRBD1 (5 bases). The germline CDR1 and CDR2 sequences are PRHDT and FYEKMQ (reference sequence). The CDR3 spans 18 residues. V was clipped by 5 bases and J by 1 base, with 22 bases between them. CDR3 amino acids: CASSHSFPDTRGTDTQYF. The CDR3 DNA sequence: TGTGCCAGCAGCCACTCTTTCCCAGACACCAGGGGCACAGATACGCAGTATTTT.

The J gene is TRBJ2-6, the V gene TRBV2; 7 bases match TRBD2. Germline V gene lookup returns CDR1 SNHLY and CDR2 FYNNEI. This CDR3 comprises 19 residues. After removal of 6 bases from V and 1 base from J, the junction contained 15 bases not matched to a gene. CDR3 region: CASSLTGGIFRSGANVLTF. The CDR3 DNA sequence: TGTGCCAGCAGCCTTACCGGGGGGATATTTAGATCTGGGGCCAACGTCCTGACTTTC.

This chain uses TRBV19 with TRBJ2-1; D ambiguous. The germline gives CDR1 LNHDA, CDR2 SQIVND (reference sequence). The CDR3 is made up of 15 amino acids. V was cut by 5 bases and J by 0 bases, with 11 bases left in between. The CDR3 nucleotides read TGTGCCAGTAGTTTCTACGGTAGCTCCTACAATGAGCAGTTCTTC. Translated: CASSFYGSSYNEQFF.

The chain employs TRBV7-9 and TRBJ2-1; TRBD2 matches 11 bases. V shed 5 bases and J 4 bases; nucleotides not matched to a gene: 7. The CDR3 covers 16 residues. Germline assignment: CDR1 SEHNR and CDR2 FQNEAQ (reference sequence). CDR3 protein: CASSTLAGGPYNEQFF. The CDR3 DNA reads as TGTGCCAGCAGCACTCTAGCGGGAGGTCCTTACAATGAGCAGTTCTTC.

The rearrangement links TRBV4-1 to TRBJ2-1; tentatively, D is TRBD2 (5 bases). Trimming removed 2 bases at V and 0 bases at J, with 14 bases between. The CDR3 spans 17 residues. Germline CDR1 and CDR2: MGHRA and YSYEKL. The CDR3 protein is CASSQIRGLVSYNEQFF. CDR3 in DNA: TGCGCCAGCAGCCAAATCAGAGGACTCGTCTCCTACAATGAGCAGTTCTTC.

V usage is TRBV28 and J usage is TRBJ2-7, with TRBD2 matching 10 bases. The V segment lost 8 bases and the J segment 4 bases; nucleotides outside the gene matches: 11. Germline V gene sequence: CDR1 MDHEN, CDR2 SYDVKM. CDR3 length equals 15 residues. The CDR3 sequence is CASYPRLAGVYEQYF. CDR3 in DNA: TGTGCCAGCTATCCCCGTCTAGCGGGAGTATACGAGCAGTACTTC.